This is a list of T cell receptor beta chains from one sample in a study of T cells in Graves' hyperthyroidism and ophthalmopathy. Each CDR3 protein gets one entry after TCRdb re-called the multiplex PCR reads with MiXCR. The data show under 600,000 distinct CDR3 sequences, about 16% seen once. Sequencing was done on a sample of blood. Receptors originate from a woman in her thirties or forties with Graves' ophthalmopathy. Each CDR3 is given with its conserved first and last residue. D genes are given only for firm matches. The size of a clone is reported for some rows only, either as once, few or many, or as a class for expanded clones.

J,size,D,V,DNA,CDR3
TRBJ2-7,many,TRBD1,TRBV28,TGTGCCAGCACCAAGGGGACAGGCCCCGGGAGCTACGAGCAGTACTTC,CASTKGTGPGSYEQYF
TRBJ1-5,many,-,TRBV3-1,TGTGCCAGCAGCCGTAAGGGGACTGATCAGCCCCAGCATTTT,CASSRKGTDQPQHF
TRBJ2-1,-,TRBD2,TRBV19,TGTGCCAGTAGTATAACGAGGGAGGGCAATGAGCAGTTCTTC,CASSITREGNEQFF
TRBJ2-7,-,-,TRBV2,TGTGCCAGCAGGAAAACATGGAGCTCCTACGAGCAGTACTTC,CASRKTWSSYEQYF
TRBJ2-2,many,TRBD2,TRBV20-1,TGCAGTGCAACAGCGGGAGCGAGCACCGGGGAGCTGTTTTTT,CSATAGASTGELFF
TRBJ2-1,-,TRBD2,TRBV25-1,TGTGCCAGCAGTCTGGGGGGACGGCGGGAGGGCCCGGGGCAGTTCTTC,CASSLGGRREGPGQFF
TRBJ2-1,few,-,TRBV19,TGTGCCAGTAGTATATTTGACTTGGGAGAAAGAGAGCAGTTCTTC,CASSIFDLGEREQFF
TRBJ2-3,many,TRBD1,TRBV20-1,TGCAGTGCTCGACAGGGGGTAGATACGCAGTATTTT,CSARQGVDTQYF
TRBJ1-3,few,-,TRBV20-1,TGCAGTGCTAGAGTTGGGAACACCATATATTTT,CSARVGNTIYF
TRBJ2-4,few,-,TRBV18,TGTGCCAGCTCACCCGAGGACGGGGGAAACATTCAGTACTTC,CASSPEDGGNIQYF
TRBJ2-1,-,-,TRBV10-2,TGCGCCAGCAGTGAGTTGACGTGGGCTGTCTACAATGAGCAGTTCTTC,CASSELTWAVYNEQFF
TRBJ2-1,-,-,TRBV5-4,TGTGCCAGCAGCTTATCTGCTACCGATGAGCAGTTCTTC,CASSLSATDEQFF
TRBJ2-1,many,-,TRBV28,TGTGCCAGCAGCCCGAGTCCGCCACCCTACAATGAGCAGTTCTTC,CASSPSPPPYNEQFF
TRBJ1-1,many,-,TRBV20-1,TGCAGTGCTAGATCAGACAGAGGCACTGAAGCTTTCTTT,CSARSDRGTEAFF
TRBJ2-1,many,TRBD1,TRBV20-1,TGCAGTGCTAGAGATAATCGAGGGGGCCGGGTTGAGCAGTTCTTC,CSARDNRGGRVEQFF
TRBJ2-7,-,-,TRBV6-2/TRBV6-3,TGTGCCAGCAACCGGGACACCCAATACGCGCAGTACTTC,CASNRDTQYAQYF
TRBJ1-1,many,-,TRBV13,TGTGCCAGCAGCTTAATCCTGAACACTGAAGCTTTCTTT,CASSLILNTEAFF
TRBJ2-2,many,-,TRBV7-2,TGTGCCAGCAGCTTAGATACAAGACTGAACACCGGGGAGCTGTTTTTT,CASSLDTRLNTGELFF
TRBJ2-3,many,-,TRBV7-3,TGTGCCAGCAGCCCGCGGGGCGGAGGCACAGATACGCAGTATTTT,CASSPRGGGTDTQYF
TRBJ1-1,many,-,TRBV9,TGTGCCAGCAGCGTAGCGGCGAACACTGAAGCTTTCTTT,CASSVAANTEAFF
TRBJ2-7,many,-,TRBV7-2,TGTGCCAGCAGCTTAGTAGCTAGCAGCTACGAGCAGTACTTC,CASSLVASSYEQYF
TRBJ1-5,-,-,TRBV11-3,TGTACCAGCAGCCGAGGGCTTCGACCCCAGCATTTT,CTSSRGLRPQHF
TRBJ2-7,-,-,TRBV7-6,TGTGCCAGCAGCTTGGCCCCCAAGGGCCACGAGCAGTACTTC,CASSLAPKGHEQYF
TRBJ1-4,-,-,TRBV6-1,TGTGCCAGTCGTGGTTCGGGAGTTTACGTTGAAAAACTGTTTTTT,CASRGSGVYVEKLFF
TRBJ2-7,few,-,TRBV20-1,TGCAGTGCTAGACACCTCCGGGACCCAACCTACGAGCAGTACTTC,CSARHLRDPTYEQYF
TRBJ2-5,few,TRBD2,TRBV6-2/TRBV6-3,TGTGCCAGCAAGAGACTAGCAATTGAAGAGACCCAGTACTTC,CASKRLAIEETQYF
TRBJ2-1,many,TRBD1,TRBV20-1,TGCAGTGCCGTGCGAGGGGGCCGGCAGTTCTTC,CSAVRGGRQFF
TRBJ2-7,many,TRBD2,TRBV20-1,TGCAGTGCTAGAGATGGCGGGAGACACGAGCAGTACTTC,CSARDGGRHEQYF
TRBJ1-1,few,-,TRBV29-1,TGCAGCGTTGAAGAGTATGGGAGAGGAGCTTTCTTT,CSVEEYGRGAFF